Following are 17 T cell receptor beta chains from one sample sequenced in a study of a mutant IDH1 vaccine in newly diagnosed glioma. Data came from immunoSEQ multiplex PCR; TCRdb stores just in-frame clones and leaves some out. The table shows around 51,000 clones, with around four fifths occurring only once. Documented time point: week 5, during vaccination. Every vaccination contained 300 ug of the mutant IDH1 20-mer peptide and was paired with topical imiquimod. Which antigens these TCRs recognize remains unknown. Sequences were derived from PBMCs, sampled from a glioma patient whose treatment included an IDH1 peptide vaccine. Source of these receptors: a woman aged 40-49 years with glioma.

The rearrangement uses TRBV13 and TRBJ2-3, with 8 nucleotides matching TRBD1. Germline V lookup: CDR1 PRHDT, CDR2 FYEKMQ (reference sequence). The CDR3 is 12 amino acids. After removal of 5 bases from V and 10 bases from J, the junction contained 5 bases not matched to a gene. The CDR3 is CASSVPTGAQYF. The CDR3 bases are TGTGCCAGCAGCGTCCCGACAGGGGCGCAGTATTTT.

The chain links TRBV7-8 to TRBJ2-1, with TRBD1 matching over 7 bases. CDR3 length equals 16 residues. Germline CDR1 is SGHVS and CDR2 is FQNEAQ. Losses at the gene ends were 5 bases for V and 6 bases for J; bases not matched to a gene: 13. The CDR3 region has the DNA TGTGCCAGCAGCACCGGCTCGGGACAGCTATTCAATGAGCAGTTCTTC. Protein sequence: CASSTGSGQLFNEQFF.

This clone was observed a handful of times. The chain recombines TRBV15 with TRBJ2-2; 8 bases map to TRBD1. There are 15 residues in the CDR3. Germline CDR1 LNHNV, CDR2 YYDKDF (reference sequence). The V gene end was trimmed by 8 bases and the J gene end by 3 bases; junction bases not matched to a gene: 8. CDR3 loop: CATSIKTGDTGELFF. Here the CDR3 DNA reads TGTGCCACCTCTATTAAGACAGGGGACACCGGGGAGCTGTTTTTT. Full variable domain (outside the CDR3, taken from reference TRBV15 and TRBJ2-2): DAMVIQNPRYQVTQFGKPVTLSCSQTLNHNVMYWYQQKSSQAPKLLFHYYDKDFNNEADTPDNFQSRRPNTSFCFLDIRSPGLGDTAMYLCATSIKTGDTGELFFGEGSRLTVL.

V is TRBV4-3 and J is TRBJ2-2; D could derive from TRBD1 or TRBD2 (5 bases each). Trimming pared 0 bases from V and 4 bases from J, leaving 9 bases between. The CDR3 runs to 15 residues. Germline CDR1 reads LGHNA; CDR2 reads YSLEER. This CDR3 reads CASSQDGTSTGELFF. DNA for the CDR3: TGCGCCAGCAGCCAAGATGGGACGTCCACCGGGGAGCTGTTTTTT.

The chain recombines TRBV30 with TRBJ1-3; unclear D gene. In germline, CDR1 is GTSNPN, CDR2 SVGIG (reference sequence). The CDR3 runs 17 residues. V lost 3 bases to trimming and J lost 2 bases, with 20 bases between them. The CDR3 DNA sequence: TGTGCCTGGAGGAACCCGATGAGAGGGCTCCCTGGAAACACCATATATTTT. It encodes CAWRNPMRGLPGNTIYF.

The chain links TRBV25-1 to TRBJ2-1; D perhaps matches TRBD2 (5 bases). The CDR3 is 13 amino acids. The ends were cut back, 4 bases at V and 1 base at J, with 5 bases in the middle. Germline CDR1 is MGHDK and CDR2 is SYGVNS. In DNA form, the CDR3 reads TGTGCCAGCAGTGGGACTTCCTACAATGAGCAGTTCTTC. Its protein is CASSGTSYNEQFF.

The chain joins TRBV29-1 to TRBJ1-5, with D tentatively TRBD1 (6 bases). CDR1 SQVTM and CDR2 ANQGSEA come from the germline V gene. Trimming pared 8 bases from V and 0 bases from J, leaving 20 bases between. The CDR3 runs 16 residues. The CDR3 DNA reads as TGCAGCCCAAAGACAGGCTTGCACTATAGCAATCAGCCCCAGCATTTT. Translation: CSPKTGLHYSNQPQHF.

Here the CDR3 DNA reads TGTGCCAGCAGCCTTGCCCAGACAATGAACACTGAAGCTTTCTTT. This sequence encodes CASSLAQTMNTEAFF. The rearrangement joins TRBV11-2 to TRBJ1-1; no firm D call. CDR3 length equals 15 residues. Germline values: CDR1 SGHAT, CDR2 FQNNGV. V was shortened by 5 bases and J by 0 bases, with 13 bases between the two germline ends.

CDR3 coding DNA: TGTGCCAGCAGCGTAGTTCTCAGCGGGGGGGCCGTGACTGGGGCCAACGTCCTGACTTTC. Its protein product is CASSVVLSGGAVTGANVLTF. The chain employs TRBV9 and TRBJ2-6; TRBD2 aligns across 10 bases. The CDR3 sequence is 20 residues long. Germline CDR1 and CDR2: SGDLS and YYNGEE. The J segment lost 2 bases and the V segment lost 0 bases, leaving 11 bases of the junction unmatched.

V is TRBV19 and J is TRBJ1-1, with a weak D call TRBD1 (5 bases). The V gene's germline CDR1 is LNHDA and CDR2 SQIVND (reference sequence). Trimming left V 5 bases short and J 3 bases short, with 7 bases between. The CDR3 sequence is 12 residues long. The CDR3 DNA reads TGTGCCAGTAGTTGGGGGGACACTGAAGCTTTCTTT. It is translated as CASSWGDTEAFF. The full variable domain, in which reference TRBV19 and TRBJ1-1 provide the parts outside the CDR3, is DGGITQSPKYLFRKEGQNVTLSCEQNLNHDAMYWYRQDPGQGLRLIYYSQIVNDFQKGDIAEGYSVSREKKESFPLTVTSAQKNPTAFYLCASSWGDTEAFFGQGTRLTVV.

This clone was seen once. V gene TRBV9 combines with J gene TRBJ2-3; 7 bases agree with TRBD1. The V gene end was trimmed by 2 bases and the J gene end by 1 base; junction bases not matched to a gene: 4. CDR1 SGDLS and CDR2 YYNGEE come from the germline V gene. This CDR3 is 15 amino acids long. CDR3 sequence (DNA): TGTGCCAGCAGCGTGGGGACAGACGGCACAGATACGCAGTATTTT. It yields the protein CASSVGTDGTDTQYF.

The gene calls are TRBV10-2 and TRBJ2-7, with 9 bases aligning to TRBD1. There are 15 residues in the CDR3. Germline-derived CDR1 and CDR2 are WSHSY and SAAADI. V shed 4 bases and J 1 base; nucleotides not matched to a gene: 5. This CDR3 reads CASSGRDRESYEQYF. In DNA form, the CDR3 reads TGCGCCAGCAGTGGCCGGGACAGGGAGTCCTACGAGCAGTACTTC.

The rearrangement joins TRBV2 to TRBJ2-3; TRBD2 agrees at 8 bases. CDR1 SNHLY and CDR2 FYNNEI come from the germline V gene. Germline trimming cut 6 bases from V and 8 bases from J; bases unmatched to any gene: 10. The CDR3 totals 14 residues. The CDR3 DNA sequence: TGTGCCAGCAGCCGGGACCCGGGGACTAGTACGCAGTATTTT. This gives the protein CASSRDPGTSTQYF.

V is TRBV28 and J is TRBJ1-2; 8 bases line up with TRBD1. The V gene end was trimmed by 2 bases and the J gene end by 5 bases; junction bases not matched to a gene: 7. CDR1 is MDHEN and CDR2 is SYDVKM in the germline V gene. This CDR3 spans 15 amino acids. CDR3 nucleotides: TGTGCCAGCAGTTTAAATCTTCAGGGGGCGTATGGCTACACCTTC. Translated: CASSLNLQGAYGYTF.

The chain combines TRBV5-1 with TRBJ1-6; the match to TRBD1 covers 8 bases. The CDR3 is 16 amino acids. V was pared by 4 bases and J by 3 bases, with 6 bases of the junction left unmatched. Germline values: CDR1 SGHRS, CDR2 YFSETQ. In DNA form, the CDR3 reads TGCGCCAGCAGCAGGACAGGGTCGGGCTATAATTCACCCCTCCACTTT. Amino acids: CASSRTGSGYNSPLHF.

The CDR3 nucleotides read TGCAGCGTTCAGGACAGGGGGGATGGCTACACCTTC. Amino acids: CSVQDRGDGYTF. This chain connects TRBV29-1 to TRBJ1-2; the match to TRBD1 covers 10 bases. With 5 bases clipped from V and 6 bases from J, the junction kept 3 bases outside the gene matches. This CDR3 contains 12 residues. From germline, CDR1 is SQVTM and CDR2 ANQGSEA. Full variable domain (missing parts from reference TRBV29-1 and TRBJ1-2): SAVISQKPSRDICQRGTSLTIQCQVDSQVTMMFWYRQQPGQSLTLIATANQGSEATYESGFVIDKFPISRPNLTFSTLTVSNMSPEDSSIYLCSVQDRGDGYTFGSGTRLTVV.

The chain has TRBV7-3 and TRBJ2-5; tentative D call: TRBD2 (6 bases). This CDR3 is 15 amino acids long. Germline values: CDR1 SGHTA, CDR2 FQGTGA. V lost 1 base to trimming and J lost 2 bases, with 11 bases between them. Written as DNA, the CDR3 is TGTGCCAGCAGCTTAAGCCTAGCGCCGCAAGAGACCCAGTACTTC. The encoded protein is CASSLSLAPQETQYF. The full variable domain, with the rest looked up from reference TRBV7-3 and TRBJ2-5, is GAGVSQTPSNKVTEKGKYVELRCDPISGHTALYWYRQSLGQGPEFLIYFQGTGAADDSGLPNDRFFAVRPEGSVSTLKIQRTERGDSAVYLCASSLSLAPQETQYFGPGTRLLVL.